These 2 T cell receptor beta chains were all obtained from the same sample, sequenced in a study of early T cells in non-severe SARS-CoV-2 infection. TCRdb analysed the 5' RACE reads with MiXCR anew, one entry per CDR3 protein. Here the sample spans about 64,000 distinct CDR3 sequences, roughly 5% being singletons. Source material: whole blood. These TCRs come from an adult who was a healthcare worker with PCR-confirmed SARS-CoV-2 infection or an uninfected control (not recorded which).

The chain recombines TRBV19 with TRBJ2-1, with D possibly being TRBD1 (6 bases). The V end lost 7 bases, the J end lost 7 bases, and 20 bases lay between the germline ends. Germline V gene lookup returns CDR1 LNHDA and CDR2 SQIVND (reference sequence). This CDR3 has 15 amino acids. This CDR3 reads CASNPLGGGPNEQFF. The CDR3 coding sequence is TGTGCCAGTAACCCACTTGGGGGCGGCCCTAATGAGCAGTTCTTC.

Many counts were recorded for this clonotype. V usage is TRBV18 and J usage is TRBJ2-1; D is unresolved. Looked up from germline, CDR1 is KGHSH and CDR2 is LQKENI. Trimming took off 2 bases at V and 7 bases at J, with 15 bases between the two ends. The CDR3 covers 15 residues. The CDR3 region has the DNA TGTGCCAGCTCACCAGGGTTCAACCTGGGGAATGAGCAGTTCTTC. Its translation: CASSPGFNLGNEQFF.